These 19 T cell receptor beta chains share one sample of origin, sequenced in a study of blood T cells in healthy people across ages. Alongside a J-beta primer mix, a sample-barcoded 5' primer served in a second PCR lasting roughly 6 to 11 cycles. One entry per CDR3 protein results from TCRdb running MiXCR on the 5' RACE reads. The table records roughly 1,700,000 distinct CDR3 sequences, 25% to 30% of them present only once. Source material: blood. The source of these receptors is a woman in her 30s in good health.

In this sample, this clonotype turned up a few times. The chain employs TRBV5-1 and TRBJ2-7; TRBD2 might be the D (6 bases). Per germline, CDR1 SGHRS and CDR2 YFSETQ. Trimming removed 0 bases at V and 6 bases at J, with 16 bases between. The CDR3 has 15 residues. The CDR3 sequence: CASSLAHGGLSEQYF. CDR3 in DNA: TGCGCCAGCAGCTTGGCCCACGGGGGTTTGTCCGAGCAGTACTTC.

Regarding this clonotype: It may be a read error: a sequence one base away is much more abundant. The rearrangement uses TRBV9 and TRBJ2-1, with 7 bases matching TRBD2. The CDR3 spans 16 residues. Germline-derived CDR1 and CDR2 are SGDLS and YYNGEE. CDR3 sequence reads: CACSAHGAGTNNEQFF. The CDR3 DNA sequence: TGTGCCTGCAGCGCCCACGGGGCGGGGACTAACAATGAGCAGTTCTTC.

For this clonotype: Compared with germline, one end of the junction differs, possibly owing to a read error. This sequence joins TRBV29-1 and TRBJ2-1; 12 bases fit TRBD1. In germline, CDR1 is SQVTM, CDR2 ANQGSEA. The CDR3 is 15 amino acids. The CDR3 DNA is TGCAGCGTTAAAGTCGGGACAGGGGGCTATTTTGAGCTGTTCTTC. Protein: CSVKVGTGGYFELFF.

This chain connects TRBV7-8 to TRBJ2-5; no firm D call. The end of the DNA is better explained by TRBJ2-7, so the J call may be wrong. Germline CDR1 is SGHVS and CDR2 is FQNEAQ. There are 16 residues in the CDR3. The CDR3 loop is CASSSPYGLGRYEQYF. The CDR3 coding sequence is TGTGCCAGCAGCTCGCCATACGGTCTAGGCCGCTACGAGCAGTACTTC.

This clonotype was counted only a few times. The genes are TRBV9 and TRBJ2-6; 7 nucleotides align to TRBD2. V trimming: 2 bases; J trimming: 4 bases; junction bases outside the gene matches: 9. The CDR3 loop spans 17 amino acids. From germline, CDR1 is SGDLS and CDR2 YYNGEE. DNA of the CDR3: TGTGCCAGCAGCGTCGGGGGGAGGGCGGCAGGGGCCAACGTCCTGACTTTC. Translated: CASSVGGRAAGANVLTF.

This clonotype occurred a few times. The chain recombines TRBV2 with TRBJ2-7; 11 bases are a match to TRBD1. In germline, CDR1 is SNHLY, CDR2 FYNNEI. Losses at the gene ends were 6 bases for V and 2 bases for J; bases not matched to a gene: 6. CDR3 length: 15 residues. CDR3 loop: CASRVGQGATYEQYF. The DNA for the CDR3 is TGTGCCAGCAGGGTAGGACAGGGGGCGACCTACGAGCAGTACTTC. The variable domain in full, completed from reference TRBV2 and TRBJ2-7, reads EPEVTQTPSHQVTQMGQEVILRCVPISNHLYFYWYRQILGQKVEFLVSFYNNEISEKSEIFDDQFSVERPDGSNFTLKIRSTKLEDSAMYFCASRVGQGATYEQYFGPGTRLTVT.

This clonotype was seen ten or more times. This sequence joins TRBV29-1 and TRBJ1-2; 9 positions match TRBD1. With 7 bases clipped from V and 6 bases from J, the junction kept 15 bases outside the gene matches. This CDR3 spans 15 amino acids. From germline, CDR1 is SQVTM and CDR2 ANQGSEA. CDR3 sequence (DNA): TGCAGCGCACTGGCCCGGGACAGGGTTTGGGATGGCTACACCTTC. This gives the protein CSALARDRVWDGYTF.

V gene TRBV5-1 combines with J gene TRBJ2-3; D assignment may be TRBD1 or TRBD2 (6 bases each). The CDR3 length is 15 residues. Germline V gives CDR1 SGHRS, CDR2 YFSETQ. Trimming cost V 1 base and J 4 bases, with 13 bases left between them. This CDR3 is CASSLTRGRPDTQYF. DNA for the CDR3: TGCGCCAGCAGCTTGACCCGGGGGCGTCCAGATACGCAGTATTTT.

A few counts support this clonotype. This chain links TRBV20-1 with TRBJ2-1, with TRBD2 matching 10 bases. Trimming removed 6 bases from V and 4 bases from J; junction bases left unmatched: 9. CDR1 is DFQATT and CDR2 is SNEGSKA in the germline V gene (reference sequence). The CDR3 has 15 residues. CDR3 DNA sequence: TGCAGTGCCGTTAGCGGGGGGCTTAGATACAATGAGCAGTTCTTC. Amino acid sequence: CSAVSGGLRYNEQFF.

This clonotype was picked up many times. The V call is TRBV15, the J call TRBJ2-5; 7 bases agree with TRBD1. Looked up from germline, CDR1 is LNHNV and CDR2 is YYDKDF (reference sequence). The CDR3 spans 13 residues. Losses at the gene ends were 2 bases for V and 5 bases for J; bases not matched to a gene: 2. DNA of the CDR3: TGTGCCACCAGCAGAAGGGGGCGGGAGACCCAGTACTTC. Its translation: CATSRRGRETQYF.

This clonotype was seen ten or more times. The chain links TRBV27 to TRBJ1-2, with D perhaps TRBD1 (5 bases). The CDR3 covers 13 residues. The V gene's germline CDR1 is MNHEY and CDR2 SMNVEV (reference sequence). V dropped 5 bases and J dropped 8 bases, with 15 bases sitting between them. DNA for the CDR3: TGTGCCAGCAGTCAATCACAGGCAGGCGGCTACACCTTC. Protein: CASSQSQAGGYTF.

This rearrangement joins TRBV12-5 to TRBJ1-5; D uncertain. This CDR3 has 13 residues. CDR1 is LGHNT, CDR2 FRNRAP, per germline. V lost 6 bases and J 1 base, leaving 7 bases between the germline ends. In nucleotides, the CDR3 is TGTGCTAGTGGGTTAGAGAGCAATCAGCCCCAGCATTTT. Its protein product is CASGLESNQPQHF.

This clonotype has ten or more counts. The CDR3 bases are TGTGCCAGCACGCAATCTAGCGGGGGAGAGACCCAGTACTTC. Protein sequence: CASTQSSGGETQYF. The chain recombines TRBV12-3 or TRBV12-4 with TRBJ2-5, with 10 bases lining up with TRBD2. The length of the CDR3 is 14 residues. J gave up 4 bases and V 7 bases, and 6 bases lay outside the gene matches.

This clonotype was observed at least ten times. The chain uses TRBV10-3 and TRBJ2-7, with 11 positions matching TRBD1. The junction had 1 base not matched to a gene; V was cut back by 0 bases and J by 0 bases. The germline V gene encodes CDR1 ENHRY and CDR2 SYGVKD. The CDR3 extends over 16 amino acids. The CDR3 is CAISESGQGASYEQYF. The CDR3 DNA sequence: TGTGCCATCAGTGAGTCTGGACAGGGGGCCTCCTACGAGCAGTACTTC.

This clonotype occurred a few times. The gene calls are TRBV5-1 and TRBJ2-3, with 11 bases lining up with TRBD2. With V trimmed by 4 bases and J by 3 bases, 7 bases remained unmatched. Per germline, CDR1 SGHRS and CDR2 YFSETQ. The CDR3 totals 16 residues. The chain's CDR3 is CASSGTSGSKTDTQYF. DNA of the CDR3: TGCGCCAGCAGCGGTACTAGCGGGAGTAAGACAGATACGCAGTATTTT.

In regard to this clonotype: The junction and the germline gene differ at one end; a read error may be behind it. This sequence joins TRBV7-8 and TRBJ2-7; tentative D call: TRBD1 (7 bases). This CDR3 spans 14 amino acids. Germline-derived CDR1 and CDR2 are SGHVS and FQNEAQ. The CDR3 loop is CANSPQGGPYEQYF. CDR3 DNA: TGTGCCAACAGCCCCCAGGGGGGCCCCTACGAGCAGTACTTC.

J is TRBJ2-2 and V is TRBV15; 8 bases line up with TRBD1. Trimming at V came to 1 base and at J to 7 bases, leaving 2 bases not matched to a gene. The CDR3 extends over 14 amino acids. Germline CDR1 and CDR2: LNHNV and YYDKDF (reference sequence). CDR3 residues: CATSRAGGGGELFF. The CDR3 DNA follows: TGTGCCACCAGCAGAGCAGGGGGCGGCGGGGAGCTGTTTTTT. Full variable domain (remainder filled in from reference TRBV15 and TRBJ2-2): DAMVIQNPRYQVTQFGKPVTLSCSQTLNHNVMYWYQQKSSQAPKLLFHYYDKDFNNEADTPDNFQSRRPNTSFCFLDIRSPGLGDTAMYLCATSRAGGGGELFFGEGSRLTVL.

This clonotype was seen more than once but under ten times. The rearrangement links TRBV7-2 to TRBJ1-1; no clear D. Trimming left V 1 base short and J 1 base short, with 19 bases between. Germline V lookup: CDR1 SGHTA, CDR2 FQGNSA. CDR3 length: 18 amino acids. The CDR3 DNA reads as TGTGCCAGCAGCTTAGAACCCGCGCCAGGCGGAGGGAACACTGAAGCTTTCTTT. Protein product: CASSLEPAPGGGNTEAFF.

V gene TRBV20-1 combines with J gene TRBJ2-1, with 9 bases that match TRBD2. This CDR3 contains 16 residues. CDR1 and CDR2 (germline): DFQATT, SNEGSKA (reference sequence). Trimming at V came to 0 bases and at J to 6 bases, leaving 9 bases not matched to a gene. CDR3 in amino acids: CSARDLSTSGVNEQFF. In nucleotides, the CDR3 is TGCAGTGCTAGAGATCTCTCGACTAGCGGAGTCAATGAGCAGTTCTTC.